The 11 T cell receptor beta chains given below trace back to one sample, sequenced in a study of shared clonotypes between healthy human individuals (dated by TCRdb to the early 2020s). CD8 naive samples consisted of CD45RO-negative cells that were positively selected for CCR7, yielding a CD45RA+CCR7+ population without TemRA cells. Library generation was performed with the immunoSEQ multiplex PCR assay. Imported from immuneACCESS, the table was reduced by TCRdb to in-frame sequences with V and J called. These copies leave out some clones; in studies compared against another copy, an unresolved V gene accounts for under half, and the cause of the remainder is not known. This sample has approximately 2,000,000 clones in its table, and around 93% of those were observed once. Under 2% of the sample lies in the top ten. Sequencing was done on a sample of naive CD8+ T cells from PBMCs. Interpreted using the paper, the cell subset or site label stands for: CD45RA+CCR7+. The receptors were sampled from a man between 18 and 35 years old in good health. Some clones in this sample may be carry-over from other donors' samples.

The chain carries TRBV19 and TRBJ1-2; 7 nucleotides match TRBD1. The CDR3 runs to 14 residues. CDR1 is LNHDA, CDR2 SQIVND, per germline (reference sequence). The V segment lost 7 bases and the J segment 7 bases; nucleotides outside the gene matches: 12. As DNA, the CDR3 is TGTGCCAGTAAAAACGACAGGGCCGGGTTTGGCTACACCTTC. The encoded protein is CASKNDRAGFGYTF.

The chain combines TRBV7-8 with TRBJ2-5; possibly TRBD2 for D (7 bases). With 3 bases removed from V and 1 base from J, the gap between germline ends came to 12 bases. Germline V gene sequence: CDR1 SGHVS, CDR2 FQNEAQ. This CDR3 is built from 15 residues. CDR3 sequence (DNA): TGTGCCAGCAGCTTTAGGGGGGGGGCCCAAGAGACCCAGTACTTC. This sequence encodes CASSFRGGAQETQYF. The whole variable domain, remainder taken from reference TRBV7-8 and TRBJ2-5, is GAGVSQSPRYKVAKRGQDVALRCDPISGHVSLFWYQQALGQGPEFLTYFQNEAQLDKSGLPSDRFFAERPEGSVSTLKIQRTQQEDSAVYLCASSFRGGAQETQYFGPGTRLLVL.

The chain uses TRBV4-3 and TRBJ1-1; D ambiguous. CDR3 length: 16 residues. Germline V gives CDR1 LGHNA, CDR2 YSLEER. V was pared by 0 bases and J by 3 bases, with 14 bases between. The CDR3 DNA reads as TGCGCCAGCAGCCAAGACCCAGCCGGGGTCGACACTGAAGCTTTCTTT. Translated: CASSQDPAGVDTEAFF.

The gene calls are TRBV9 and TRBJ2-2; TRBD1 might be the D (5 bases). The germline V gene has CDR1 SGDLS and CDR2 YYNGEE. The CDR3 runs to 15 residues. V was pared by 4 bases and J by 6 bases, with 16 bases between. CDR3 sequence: CASSHYTGLPGELFF. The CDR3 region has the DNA TGTGCCAGCAGCCATTACACAGGTCTCCCCGGGGAGCTGTTTTTT.

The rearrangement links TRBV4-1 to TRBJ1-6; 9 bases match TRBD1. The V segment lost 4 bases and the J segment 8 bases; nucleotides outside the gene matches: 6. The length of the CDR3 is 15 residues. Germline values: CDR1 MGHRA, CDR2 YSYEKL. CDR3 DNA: TGCGCCAGCAGCCCCTTGACAGGGGGTTATTCACCCCTCCACTTT. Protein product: CASSPLTGGYSPLHF.

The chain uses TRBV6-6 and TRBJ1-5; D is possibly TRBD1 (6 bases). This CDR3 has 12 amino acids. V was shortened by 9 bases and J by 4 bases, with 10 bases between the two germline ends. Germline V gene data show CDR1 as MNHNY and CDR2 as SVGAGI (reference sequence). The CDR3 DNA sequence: TGTGCCAGTTTAGGGGGAAATCAGCCCCAGCATTTT. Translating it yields CASLGGNQPQHF.

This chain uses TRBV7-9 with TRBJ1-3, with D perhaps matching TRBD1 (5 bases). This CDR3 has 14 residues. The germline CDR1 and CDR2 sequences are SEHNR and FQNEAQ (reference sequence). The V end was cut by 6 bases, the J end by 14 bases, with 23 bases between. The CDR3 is CASSSPGLDPFLYF. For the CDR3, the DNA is TGTGCCAGCAGTAGCCCGGGACTCGACCCCTTCTTATATTTT.

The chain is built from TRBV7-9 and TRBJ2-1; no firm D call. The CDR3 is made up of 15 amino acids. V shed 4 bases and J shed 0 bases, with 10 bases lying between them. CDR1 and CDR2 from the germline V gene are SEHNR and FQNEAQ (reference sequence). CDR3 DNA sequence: TGTGCCAGCAGCTCCCCTTTCCTCTCCTACAATGAGCAGTTCTTC. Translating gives CASSSPFLSYNEQFF.

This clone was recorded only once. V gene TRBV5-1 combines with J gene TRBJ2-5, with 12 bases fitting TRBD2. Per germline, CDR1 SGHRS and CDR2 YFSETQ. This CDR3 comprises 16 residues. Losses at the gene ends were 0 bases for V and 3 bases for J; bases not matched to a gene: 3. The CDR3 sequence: CASSLVPSGREETQYF. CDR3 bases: TGCGCCAGCAGCTTGGTGCCTAGCGGGAGGGAAGAGACCCAGTACTTC.

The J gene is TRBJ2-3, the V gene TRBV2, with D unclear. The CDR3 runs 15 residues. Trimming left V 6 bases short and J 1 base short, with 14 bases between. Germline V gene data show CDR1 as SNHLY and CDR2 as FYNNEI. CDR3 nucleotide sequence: TGTGCCAGCAGCCCCGGTATCCGTCGCACAGATACGCAGTATTTT. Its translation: CASSPGIRRTDTQYF.

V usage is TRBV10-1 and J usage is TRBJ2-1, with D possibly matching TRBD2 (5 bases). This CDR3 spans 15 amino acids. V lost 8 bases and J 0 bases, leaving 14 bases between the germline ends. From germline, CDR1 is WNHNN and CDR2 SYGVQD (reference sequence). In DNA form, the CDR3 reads TGCGCCAGCCCTAGCTGTATGAGCTCCTACAATGAGCAGTTCTTC. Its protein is CASPSCMSSYNEQFF.